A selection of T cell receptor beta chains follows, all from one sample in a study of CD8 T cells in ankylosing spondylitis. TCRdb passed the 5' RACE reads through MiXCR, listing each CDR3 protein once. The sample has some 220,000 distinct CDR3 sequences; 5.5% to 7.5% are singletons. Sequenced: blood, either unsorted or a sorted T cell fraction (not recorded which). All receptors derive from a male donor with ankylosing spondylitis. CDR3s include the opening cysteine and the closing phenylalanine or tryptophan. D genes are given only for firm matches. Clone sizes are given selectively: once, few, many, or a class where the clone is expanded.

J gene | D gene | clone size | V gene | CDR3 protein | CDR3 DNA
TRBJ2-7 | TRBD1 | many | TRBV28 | CASIRDRAYEQYF | TGTGCCAGCATTAGGGACAGGGCCTACGAGCAGTACTTC
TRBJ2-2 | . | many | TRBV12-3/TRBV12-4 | CASSMTGGNTGELFF | TGTGCCAGCAGTATGACAGGAGGCAACACCGGGGAGCTGTTTTTT
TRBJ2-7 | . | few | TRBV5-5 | CASSFVNSYEQYF | TGTGCCAGCAGCTTTGTCAACTCCTACGAGCAGTACTTC
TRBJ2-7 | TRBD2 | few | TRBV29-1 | CSAQTSRSYEQYF | TGCAGCGCCCAGACTAGCAGGTCCTACGAGCAGTACTTC
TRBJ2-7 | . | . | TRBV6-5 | CASSYRGREQYF | TGTGCCAGCAGTTACCGGGGACGAGAGCAGTACTTC
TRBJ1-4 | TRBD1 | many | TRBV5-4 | CASSSFEGAGDEKLFF | TGTGCCAGCAGCTCGTTCGAGGGGGCTGGGGATGAAAAACTGTTTTTT
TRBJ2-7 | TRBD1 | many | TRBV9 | CASSEGTDNYEQYF | TGTGCCAGCAGCGAGGGGACAGACAACTACGAGCAGTACTTC
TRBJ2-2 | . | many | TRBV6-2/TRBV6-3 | CASSYFSPHTGELFF | TGTGCCAGCAGTTACTTCAGTCCTCACACCGGGGAGCTGTTTTTT
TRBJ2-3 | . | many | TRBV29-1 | CSVNTDTQYF | TGCAGCGTGAACACAGATACGCAGTATTTT
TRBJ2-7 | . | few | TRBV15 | CATSPRTRPYEQYF | TGTGCCACCAGCCCGAGGACACGGCCCTACGAGCAGTACTTC
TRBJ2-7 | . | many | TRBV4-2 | CASSQEQLAYEQYF | TGTGCCAGCAGCCAAGAACAACTAGCCTACGAGCAGTACTTC
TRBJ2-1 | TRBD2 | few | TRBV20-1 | CSAGLNSGGPGNEQFF | TGCAGTGCTGGACTAAATAGCGGGGGCCCCGGGAATGAGCAGTTCTTC
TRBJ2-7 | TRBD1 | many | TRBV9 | CASSHSRRTGENEQYF | TGTGCCAGCAGCCATTCCCGGAGGACAGGGGAGAACGAGCAGTACTTC
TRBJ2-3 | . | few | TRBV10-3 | CAISEAGSGNTQYF | TGTGCCATCAGTGAGGCCGGGAGTGGTAATACGCAGTATTTT
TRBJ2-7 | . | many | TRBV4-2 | CASSQTRLREQYF | TGTGCCAGCAGCCAAACCAGGCTCCGGGAGCAGTACTTC
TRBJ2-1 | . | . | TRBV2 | CASSLDSNEQFF | TGTGCCAGCAGTTTAGACTCCAATGAGCAGTTCTTC
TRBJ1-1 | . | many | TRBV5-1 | CASSLRQMNTEAFF | TGCGCCAGCAGCCTCCGACAGATGAACACTGAAGCTTTCTTT
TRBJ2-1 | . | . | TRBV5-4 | CASSLDEVEQFF | TGTGCCAGCAGCTTGGATGAGGTTGAGCAGTTCTTC
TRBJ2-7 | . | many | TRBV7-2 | CASSLIAGNEQYF | TGTGCCAGCAGCTTAATCGCAGGCAACGAGCAGTACTTC
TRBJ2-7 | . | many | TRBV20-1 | CSARNPIAESSYEQYF | TGCAGTGCTAGAAACCCCATAGCGGAAAGCTCCTACGAGCAGTACTTC
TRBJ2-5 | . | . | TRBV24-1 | CATSDFQETQYF | TGTGCCACCAGTGATTTTCAGGAGACCCAGTACTTC
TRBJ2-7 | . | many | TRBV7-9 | CASSPHQGEVPYEQYF | TGTGCCAGCAGCCCGCACCAGGGGGAGGTCCCCTACGAGCAGTACTTC
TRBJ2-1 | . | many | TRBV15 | CATSEGGFSYNEQFF | TGTGCCACCAGTGAGGGGGGGTTCTCCTACAATGAGCAGTTCTTC
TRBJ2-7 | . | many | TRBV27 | CASSLSPGTAYEQYF | TGTGCCAGCAGTTTAAGCCCAGGGACTGCCTACGAGCAGTACTTC
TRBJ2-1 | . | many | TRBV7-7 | CASSLDERNPPSYNEQFF | TGTGCTAGCAGCTTAGATGAGAGGAATCCCCCCTCCTACAATGAGCAGTTCTTC
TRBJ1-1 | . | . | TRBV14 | CASSPFGYTEAFF | TGTGCCAGCAGCCCCTTTGGGTACACTGAAGCTTTCTTT
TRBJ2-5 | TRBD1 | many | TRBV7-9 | CASSYGQGTEETQYF | TGTGCCAGCAGCTACGGACAGGGAACGGAGGAGACCCAGTACTTC
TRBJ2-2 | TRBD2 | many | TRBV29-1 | CSVRLAGAETGELFF | TGCAGCGTCAGACTAGCGGGAGCGGAGACCGGGGAGCTGTTTTTT
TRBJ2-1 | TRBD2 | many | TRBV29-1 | CSVSGGRNNEQFF | TGCAGCGTCTCGGGAGGGAGGAACAATGAGCAGTTCTTC
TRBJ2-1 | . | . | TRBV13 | CASSPPLRYNEQFF | TGTGCCAGCAGCCCACCCTTGAGATACAATGAGCAGTTCTTC
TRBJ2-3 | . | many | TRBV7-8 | CASSLLMESSTDTQYF | TGTGCCAGCAGCTTATTGATGGAATCTAGCACAGATACGCAGTATTTT
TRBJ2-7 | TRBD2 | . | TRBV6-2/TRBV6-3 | CASSYSTSGISYEQYF | TGTGCCAGCAGTTACTCGACTAGCGGGATATCCTACGAGCAGTACTTC
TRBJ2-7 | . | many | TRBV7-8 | CASSFIAVRPAGYEQYF | TGTGCCAGCAGCTTTATTGCTGTGCGGCCGGCAGGGTACGAGCAGTACTTC
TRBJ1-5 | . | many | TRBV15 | CATSIGQNNHPQHF | TGTGCCACCAGCATTGGACAGAACAATCACCCCCAGCATTTT
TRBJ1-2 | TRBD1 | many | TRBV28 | CASRQGEDYGYTF | TGTGCCAGCAGACAGGGGGAGGACTATGGCTACACCTTC
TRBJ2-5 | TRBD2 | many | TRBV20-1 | CSASSGGTQETQYF | TGCAGTGCTAGTAGCGGGGGTACCCAAGAGACCCAGTACTTC
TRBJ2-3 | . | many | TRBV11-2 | CASSPFRGMDTQYF | TGTGCCAGCAGCCCCTTCAGAGGGATGGATACGCAGTATTTT
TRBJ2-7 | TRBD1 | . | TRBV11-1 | CASSSGGEGTESYEQYF | TGTGCCAGCAGCTCAGGGGGTGAGGGGACGGAATCCTACGAGCAGTACTTC
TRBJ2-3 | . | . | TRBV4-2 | CATTPYTSTDTQYF | TGTGCCACAACCCCGTATACTAGCACAGATACGCAGTATTTT
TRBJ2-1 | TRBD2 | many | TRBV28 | CASSLAGLNEQFF | TGTGCCAGCAGTCTAGCGGGACTCAATGAGCAGTTCTTC
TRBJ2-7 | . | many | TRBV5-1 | CASSSRGGINRPYEQYF | TGCGCCAGCAGCTCCCGCGGCGGGATCAACCGTCCCTACGAGCAGTACTTC
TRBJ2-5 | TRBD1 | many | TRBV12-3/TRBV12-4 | CASRSGGAVETQYF | TGTGCCAGCAGATCAGGGGGCGCCGTAGAGACCCAGTACTTC
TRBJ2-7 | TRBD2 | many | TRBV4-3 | CASSQSLAGGTYEQYF | TGCGCCAGCAGCCAGTCACTAGCGGGGGGGACCTACGAGCAGTACTTC
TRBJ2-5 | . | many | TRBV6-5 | CASSYVGAGETQYF | TGTGCCAGCAGTTACGTGGGAGCGGGAGAGACCCAGTACTTC